The 9 T cell receptor beta chains given below trace back to one sample, sequenced in a study of cytomegalovirus exposure and HLA in healthy donors. Repertoires were generated with immunoSEQ multiplex PCR, while TCRdb's copy carries only in-frame clones and drops some. This table has around 220,000 clones, around 80% appearing once. Sequences were obtained from PBMCs. The receptor source for this set is a woman in her twenties or thirties in good health and CMV-seropositive.

The chain links TRBV11-3 to TRBJ1-2, with D uncertain. Germline lookup yields CDR1 SGHNT and CDR2 YENEEA. There are 16 residues in the CDR3. V gave up 5 bases and J gave up 0 bases, with 16 bases separating them. CDR3 bases: TGTGCCAGCAGCCCTCGACCAGACCTTTCTAACTATGGCTACACCTTC. Translation: CASSPRPDLSNYGYTF.

The CDR3: CASGLVPGNNQPQHF. Here the CDR3 DNA reads TGTGCTAGTGGTTTGGTACCGGGAAACAATCAGCCCCAGCATTTT. The rearrangement uses TRBV12-5 and TRBJ1-5; D uncertain. CDR1 is LGHNT and CDR2 is FRNRAP in the germline V gene. Trimming removed 0 bases from V and 3 bases from J, with 9 bases in between. CDR3 size: 15 residues.

V and J are TRBV4-1 and TRBJ2-7, with D hard to call. This CDR3 is built from 13 residues. V was shortened by 3 bases and J by 5 bases, with 11 bases between the two germline ends. Germline V CDR1 and CDR2: MGHRA, YSYEKL. The CDR3 here is CASSHAVINEQYF. The CDR3 DNA sequence: TGCGCCAGCAGCCACGCCGTCATAAACGAGCAGTACTTC.

This sequence joins TRBV27 and TRBJ1-2; D gene ambiguous. Germline V gives CDR1 MNHEY, CDR2 SMNVEV (reference sequence). Between the trimmed V and J ends, which lost 8 bases and 5 bases, there was a span of 15 bases. This CDR3 is 13 amino acids long. The CDR3 loop is CASPLGPGYGYTF. Here the CDR3 DNA reads TGTGCCAGCCCCCTAGGGCCAGGTTATGGCTACACCTTC.

In DNA, the CDR3 is TGTGCCAGCAGCTCGGGACAGGGAAATAACTATGGCTACACCTTC. Amino acid sequence: CASSSGQGNNYGYTF. The J gene is TRBJ1-2, the V gene TRBV7-9; 9 bases fit TRBD1. From germline, CDR1 is SEHNR and CDR2 FQNEAQ (reference sequence). The CDR3 loop spans 15 amino acids. V trimming: 4 bases; J trimming: 1 base; junction bases outside the gene matches: 4.

This clone is a singleton in its sample. This chain uses TRBV4-1 with TRBJ2-7; the D gene is possibly TRBD2 (6 bases). From germline, CDR1 is MGHRA and CDR2 YSYEKL. Trimming stripped 1 base from V and 3 bases from J, with 10 bases between. CDR3 length equals 14 residues. The DNA of the CDR3 is TGCGCCAGCAGCCAAGTTATGGAGGGCTACGAGCAGTACTTC. Translated, it gives CASSQVMEGYEQYF.

This chain links TRBV27 with TRBJ2-7; 11 nucleotides align to TRBD2. Germline V CDR1 and CDR2: MNHEY, SMNVEV (reference sequence). With 2 bases clipped from V and 2 bases from J, the junction kept 8 bases outside the gene matches. This CDR3 has 17 residues. The CDR3 reads CASSLLTSGRYTYEQYF. CDR3 nucleotide sequence: TGTGCCAGCAGTTTACTTACTAGCGGGAGATATACCTACGAGCAGTACTTC.

The genes are TRBV30 and TRBJ2-7; 8 bases map to TRBD2. The germline V gene encodes CDR1 GTSNPN and CDR2 SVGIG (reference sequence). This CDR3 spans 13 amino acids. V trimming: 5 bases; J trimming: 6 bases; junction bases outside the gene matches: 9. The chain's CDR3 is CAWAFTSGGEQYF. CDR3 nucleotide sequence: TGTGCCTGGGCTTTTACTAGCGGAGGCGAGCAGTACTTC.

This chain uses TRBV4-1 with TRBJ2-1; 12 bases are a match to TRBD1. The CDR3 is made up of 16 amino acids. In germline, CDR1 is MGHRA, CDR2 YSYEKL. Germline trimming cut 4 bases from V and 4 bases from J; bases unmatched to any gene: 5. The CDR3 spells CASSRGTGGRYNEQFF. CDR3 DNA: TGCGCCAGCAGCCGCGGGACAGGGGGCCGATACAATGAGCAGTTCTTC.